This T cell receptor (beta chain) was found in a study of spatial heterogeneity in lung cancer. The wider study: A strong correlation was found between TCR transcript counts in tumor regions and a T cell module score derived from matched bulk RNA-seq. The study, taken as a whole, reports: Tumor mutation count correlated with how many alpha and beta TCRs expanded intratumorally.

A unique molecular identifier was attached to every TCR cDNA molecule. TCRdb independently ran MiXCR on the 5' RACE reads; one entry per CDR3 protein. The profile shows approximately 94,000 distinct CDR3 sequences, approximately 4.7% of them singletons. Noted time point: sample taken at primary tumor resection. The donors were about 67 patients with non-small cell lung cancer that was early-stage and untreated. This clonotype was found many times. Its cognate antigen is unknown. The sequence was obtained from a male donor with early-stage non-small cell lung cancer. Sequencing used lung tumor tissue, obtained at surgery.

CDR3 DNA: TGTGCCAGCAGCTCCAACCCCAGGGTTCACACAGAAAAACTGTTTTTT. Its protein product is CASSSNPRVHTEKLFF. The chain uses TRBV5-5 and TRBJ1-4, with D tentatively TRBD1 (5 bases). Trimming shortened V by 3 bases and J by 8 bases, and 20 bases separated the two germline ends. The CDR3 runs 16 residues. Germline V gives CDR1 SGHKS, CDR2 YYEKEE (reference sequence). Full variable domain (missing parts from reference TRBV5-5 and TRBJ1-4): DAGVTQSPTHLIKTRGQQVTLRCSPISGHKSVSWYQQVLGQGPQFIFQYYEKEERGRGNFPDRFSARQFPNYSSELNVNALLLGDSALYLCASSSNPRVHTEKLFFGSGTQLSVL.